The subject of this entry is one T cell receptor (beta chain). CDR1 is SGHVS, CDR2 FQNEAQ, per germline. The CDR3 length is 17 residues. Trimming cost V 1 base and J 1 base; bases outside gene matches: 7. Authors' analysis steps: Reference gene primer amplification in the assay estimated nucleated cell counts. Assay: immunoSEQ multiplex PCR; the TCRdb copy retains only in-frame clones and omits some. V, J and clone size derive from that table, while D and trimming were established from the DNA sequence. The table lists about 41,000 clones, over 70% of them singletons, with approximately 44% in the top ten. The source of the sample is a study of blood T cell repertoires in COVID-19. Study as a whole: Collection of acute and convalescent COVID-19 samples took place in the United States, Italy and Spain. T cells, B-cell-depleted T cells, or PBMCs supplied cDNA or gDNA.

This clonotype was sampled from a woman of 80 years or more with active or convalescent COVID-19. The V gene is TRBV7-8, the J gene TRBJ1-1, with 9 bases that match TRBD1. Sequenced material: peripheral blood. The CDR3 spells CASSLVPGQGANTEAFF. The CDR3, as DNA: TGTGCCAGCAGCTTAGTCCCGGGACAGGGCGCGAACACTGAAGCTTTCTTT.